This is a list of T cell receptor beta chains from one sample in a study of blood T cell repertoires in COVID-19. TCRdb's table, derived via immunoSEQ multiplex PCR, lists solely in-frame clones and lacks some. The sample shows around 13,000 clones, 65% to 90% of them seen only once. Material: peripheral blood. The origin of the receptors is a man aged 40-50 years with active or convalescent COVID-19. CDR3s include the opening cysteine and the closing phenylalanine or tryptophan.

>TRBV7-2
CASSPREGHNEQFF
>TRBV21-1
CATSAGGDTEQYF
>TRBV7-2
CASSTRLAGGYNEQFF
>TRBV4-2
CASSRSGTPEGEQYF
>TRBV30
CAWSQGLAVQETQYF
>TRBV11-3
CASSLWTSSYNEQFF
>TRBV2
CASRDQGSSYNEQFF
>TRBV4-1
CASSQRLDTTDTQYF
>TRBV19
CASSGNKQGAGNTIYF
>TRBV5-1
CASSPTSGASYEQYF